The 26 T cell receptor beta chains given below trace back to one sample, sequenced in a study of CD8+ T cells in alopecia areata. Isolated RNA was reverse transcribed into cDNA used as the sequencing template. The repertoire was sequenced with immunoSEQ multiplex PCR; TCRdb's copy has only in-frame clones and lacks some. The table has approximately 160,000 clones, around 59% seen once. The sample's treatment: oral pan-JAK inhibitor, 5-10 mg twice daily. Sequencing used CD4+ T cells sorted from blood, obtained at week 24, from a patient treated with tofacitinib. The source is a human donor with alopecia areata.

The chain recombines TRBV27 with TRBJ1-1; tentative D call: TRBD1 (5 bases). Between the trimmed V and J ends, which lost 5 bases and 6 bases, there was a span of 19 bases. The CDR3 extends over 15 amino acids. Germline CDR1 MNHEY, CDR2 SMNVEV (reference sequence). CDR3 nucleotide sequence: TGTGCCAGCAGTCTAACAGGACCCCGGCCCGCTGAAGCTTTCTTT. Translating gives CASSLTGPRPAEAFF.

The chain is built from TRBV7-9 and TRBJ2-5; 9 bases fit TRBD2. CDR1 is SEHNR and CDR2 is FQNEAQ in the germline V gene (reference sequence). The CDR3 is 15 amino acids. The V gene end was trimmed by 4 bases and the J gene end by 2 bases; junction bases not matched to a gene: 5. The chain's CDR3 is CASSSTSGIQETQYF. The DNA of the CDR3 is TGTGCCAGCAGCTCGACTAGCGGAATACAAGAGACCCAGTACTTC.

The chain combines TRBV4-2 with TRBJ1-6; the match to TRBD1 covers 8 bases. Germline V gives CDR1 LGHNA, CDR2 YNFKEQ. Trimming removed 4 bases from V and 6 bases from J; junction bases left unmatched: 5. The length of the CDR3 is 15 residues. The CDR3 DNA is TGTGCCAGCAGCCCACAGGGGGAAAGTAATTCACCCCTCCACTTT. Protein: CASSPQGESNSPLHF.

This clone was counted only a few times. V gene TRBV7-2 combines with J gene TRBJ2-7, with D maybe TRBD1 (8 bases). The CDR3 length is 15 residues. Per the germline V gene, CDR1 is SGHTA and CDR2 is FQGNSA. V lost 5 bases, J lost 2 bases, and 16 bases lay in between. The CDR3 here is CASSQRTGRAYEQYF. In DNA, the CDR3 is TGTGCCAGCAGCCAACGGACAGGGAGGGCCTACGAGCAGTACTTC.

As regards this clone: Other nucleotide sequences in the sample specify the same CDR3. The chain recombines TRBV30 with TRBJ2-5; no definite D call. The CDR3 length is 11 residues. Germline V lookup: CDR1 GTSNPN, CDR2 SVGIG (reference sequence). Trimming took 2 bases from V and 5 from J, leaving 6 bases between them. The CDR3 coding sequence is TGTGCCTGGAGTCCCCAGGAGACCCAGTACTTC. Encoded protein: CAWSPQETQYF.

The rearrangement links TRBV29-1 to TRBJ2-3, with a possible D match to TRBD2 (6 bases). Germline V gene lookup returns CDR1 SQVTM and CDR2 ANQGSEA. The CDR3 contains 16 residues. Between the trimmed V and J ends, which lost 6 bases and 6 bases, there was a span of 25 bases. CDR3 residues: CSVVGTSQGIPDTQYF. For the CDR3, the DNA is TGCAGCGTCGTAGGGACTTCCCAAGGTATTCCGGATACGCAGTATTTT.

J is TRBJ2-5 and V is TRBV4-1; D is undetermined. Germline CDR1 reads MGHRA; CDR2 reads YSYEKL. The ends were cut back, 4 bases at V and 7 bases at J, with 13 bases in the middle. The CDR3 is 13 residues long. The CDR3 DNA follows: TGCGCCAGCAGCCTGGACCGGACGTCGACCCAGTACTTC. Protein: CASSLDRTSTQYF.

There are a few counts of this clone. The CDR3 reads CASSWTANTEAFF. The CDR3 DNA is TGCGCCAGCAGCTGGACAGCGAACACTGAAGCTTTCTTT. The chain couples TRBV5-1 to TRBJ1-1; possibly TRBD1 for D (6 bases). V lost 3 bases and J lost 1, with 7 bases in between. The length of the CDR3 is 13 residues. Per the germline V gene, CDR1 is SGHRS and CDR2 is YFSETQ.

The chain has TRBV6-5 and TRBJ2-2; D might be TRBD2 (6 bases). Per germline, CDR1 MNHEY and CDR2 SVGAGI. The CDR3 has 13 residues. V lost 6 bases, J lost 6 bases, and 11 bases lay in between. Written as DNA, the CDR3 is TGTGCCAGCAGGAGGGGAGGATCCGGGGAGCTGTTTTTT. This translates into CASRRGGSGELFF.

This chain links TRBV5-1 with TRBJ1-2; the D gene is possibly TRBD1 (5 bases). The CDR3 contains 16 residues. Germline V gene data show CDR1 as SGHRS and CDR2 as YFSETQ. The germline V and J ends were trimmed by 3 bases and 6 bases, with 21 bases remaining between them. CDR3 nucleotides: TGCGCCAGCAGCTCTGGCGTCCGGGGGAGGTTGGATGGCTACACCTTC. This sequence encodes CASSSGVRGRLDGYTF.

J is TRBJ1-2 and V is TRBV5-4; no definite D call. CDR3 size: 14 residues. Trimming pared 4 bases from V and 4 bases from J, leaving 14 bases between. The germline V gene has CDR1 SGHNT and CDR2 YYREEE (reference sequence). The CDR3 loop reads CASSPTGSAYGYTF. CDR3 nucleotide sequence: TGTGCCAGCAGCCCCACGGGATCCGCCTATGGCTACACCTTC.

The J gene is TRBJ2-6, the V gene TRBV7-3; the D is unclear. Germline V gene lookup returns CDR1 SGHTA and CDR2 FQGTGA. The CDR3 spans 15 residues. With 5 bases removed from V and 3 bases from J, the gap between germline ends came to 11 bases. DNA of the CDR3: TGTGCCAGCAGCCCACAACCCGGTGGGGCCAACGTCCTGACTTTC. Encoded protein: CASSPQPGGANVLTF.

The chain recombines TRBV29-1 with TRBJ2-1, with TRBD1 matching 7 bases. The CDR3 extends over 15 amino acids. Germline CDR1 SQVTM, CDR2 ANQGSEA. V lost 4 bases, J lost 3 bases, and 9 bases stayed unmatched. CDR3 amino acids: CSVAQGPSGYNEQFF. In DNA form, the CDR3 reads TGCAGCGTTGCACAGGGGCCCTCGGGCTACAATGAGCAGTTCTTC.

The V call is TRBV10-3, the J call TRBJ2-3; TRBD2 matches 13 bases. CDR1 ENHRY and CDR2 SYGVKD come from the germline V gene. J lost 5 bases, V lost 4 bases, and 6 bases had no gene match. The CDR3 has 16 amino acids. This CDR3 is CAISGLAGGHGDTQYF. DNA of the CDR3: TGTGCCATCAGTGGACTAGCGGGGGGCCATGGAGATACGCAGTATTTT.

This clone was counted only a few times. This chain uses TRBV29-1 with TRBJ1-1, with a possible D match to TRBD1 (5 bases). V lost 3 bases, J lost 4 bases, and 9 bases lay in between. The germline gives CDR1 SQVTM, CDR2 ANQGSEA. CDR3 length: 12 amino acids. CDR3 sequence reads: CSVDGDPTEAFF. CDR3 in DNA: TGCAGCGTTGATGGGGACCCCACTGAAGCTTTCTTT.

This chain joins TRBV30 and TRBJ2-7; 7 bases are shared with TRBD1. This CDR3 is 14 amino acids long. Per germline, CDR1 GTSNPN and CDR2 SVGIG (reference sequence). Trimming took 5 bases from V and 2 from J; bases not matched to a gene: 9. The CDR3 sequence is CAWGRDSLAYEQYF. CDR3 in DNA: TGTGCCTGGGGTCGGGACAGTCTCGCCTACGAGCAGTACTTC.

CDR3 DNA sequence: TGTGCCAGCAGCTTGGACCGTTCGGGGGATAGGGATACGCAGTATTTT. This translates into CASSLDRSGDRDTQYF. The chain links TRBV5-6 to TRBJ2-3; possible D gene TRBD2, 6 bases. Trimming removed 0 bases at V and 6 bases at J, with 17 bases between. Per the germline V gene, CDR1 is SGHDT and CDR2 is YYEEEE. The CDR3 loop spans 16 amino acids. Filled out from reference TRBV5-6 and TRBJ2-3, the complete variable domain reads DAGVTQSPTHLIKTRGQQVTLRCSPKSGHDTVSWYQQALGQGPQFIFQYYEEEERQRGNFPDRFSGHQFPNYSSELNVNALLLGDSALYLCASSLDRSGDRDTQYFGPGTRLTVL.

V gene TRBV30 combines with J gene TRBJ2-1; 15 nucleotides line up with TRBD2. The CDR3 consists of 12 residues. After removal of 5 bases from V and 13 bases from J, the junction contained 3 bases not matched to a gene. Germline loops: CDR1 GTSNPN, CDR2 SVGIG (reference sequence). As DNA, the CDR3 is TGTGCCTGGGGGACTAGCGGGGGGCCCCAGTTCTTC. Amino acids: CAWGTSGGPQFF.

This clone was picked up a small number of times. The chain joins TRBV29-1 to TRBJ2-3; D may be TRBD1 (6 bases). Germline lookup yields CDR1 SQVTM and CDR2 ANQGSEA. This CDR3 has 16 amino acids. V dropped 4 bases and J dropped 3 bases, with 20 bases sitting between them. The CDR3 region has the DNA TGCAGCGTTGGGGGGCTCACTTACGAGTTAACAGATACGCAGTATTTT. It translates to CSVGGLTYELTDTQYF.

The genes are TRBV30 and TRBJ2-5; no definite D call. V lost 3 bases, J lost 4 bases, and 12 bases lay in between. The CDR3 consists of 13 residues. Germline CDR1 and CDR2: GTSNPN and SVGIG (reference sequence). For the CDR3, the DNA is TGTGCCTGGAGGGTGGGTTCAAGAGAGACCCAGTACTTC. Translated, it gives CAWRVGSRETQYF.

This clone was seen a few times. The chain combines TRBV7-2 with TRBJ2-1; unclear D gene. Germline-derived CDR1 and CDR2 are SGHTA and FQGNSA. V was pared by 5 bases and J by 8 bases, with 10 bases between. This CDR3 is 12 amino acids long. The chain's CDR3 is CASSTWVHEQFF. CDR3 bases: TGTGCCAGCAGCACCTGGGTTCATGAGCAGTTCTTC.

This clone has just a few counts. In nucleotides, the CDR3 is TGTGCCAGCAGTGACACAGGGGGCTCTTATGAAGCTTTCTTT. It codes for CASSDTGGSYEAFF. This chain uses TRBV6-5 with TRBJ1-1, with 9 nucleotides matching TRBD1. The germline gives CDR1 MNHEY, CDR2 SVGAGI. This CDR3 has 14 residues. The V and J ends lost 5 bases and 7 bases, in that order; junction bases with no gene match: 8.

In nucleotides, the CDR3 is TGTGCCAGCAGTCCACAGACAGGGGGATTAGGCAATGAGCAGTTCTTC. It translates to CASSPQTGGLGNEQFF. The chain combines TRBV25-1 with TRBJ2-1; TRBD1 matches at 9 bases. CDR3 size: 16 residues. The V gene's germline CDR1 is MGHDK and CDR2 SYGVNS. Losses at the gene ends were 5 bases for V and 6 bases for J; bases not matched to a gene: 11.

J is TRBJ1-6 and V is TRBV15; the match to TRBD1 covers 7 bases. CDR1 and CDR2 from the germline V gene are LNHNV and YYDKDF (reference sequence). This CDR3 spans 15 amino acids. The junction had 2 bases not matched to a gene; V was cut back by 1 base and J by 5 bases. Here the CDR3 DNA reads TGTGCCACCAGCAGAGCTCAGGGGGATAATTCACCCCTCCACTTT. The encoded protein is CATSRAQGDNSPLHF.

On this clone itself: The same CDR3 is also encoded by other DNA sequences in this sample. The chain uses TRBV30 and TRBJ2-2, with 9 bases matching TRBD2. The junction had 3 bases not matched to a gene; V was cut back by 5 bases and J by 2 bases. Germline CDR1 is GTSNPN and CDR2 is SVGIG (reference sequence). The CDR3 consists of 14 residues. The CDR3 region has the DNA TGTGCCTGGGCGGGACTAGCTAACACCGGGGAGCTGTTTTTT. Protein sequence: CAWAGLANTGELFF.

The rearrangement links TRBV5-4 to TRBJ2-5; D is unresolved. CDR3 size: 14 residues. Per germline, CDR1 SGHNT and CDR2 YYREEE (reference sequence). Trimming cost V 3 bases and J 4 bases, with 13 bases left between them. CDR3 region: CASSSDPARETQYF. CDR3 coding DNA: TGTGCCAGCAGCTCGGACCCTGCTAGAGAGACCCAGTACTTC.